This T cell receptor (beta chain) originates from a study of blood T cell repertoires in COVID-19 (dated by TCRdb to the early 2020s). Some background on the complete study: Samples from collaborators originated in the United States, Italy and Spain and spanned both the acute and convalescent phases of COVID-19. The material from the prospective study consisted of cDNA or gDNA derived from T cells, B-cell-depleted T cells, or PBMCs. Subjects who had been exposed to COVID-19, were actively infected with it, or had recovered from it provided the deeply sampled blood TCRbeta repertoires that made up the dataset. A freely available public database, intended as a resource for researchers studying the immune response to SARS-CoV-2, is where the repertoires were released. The samples were drawn from two sources: the first 160 participants of the ongoing ImmuneRACE study, and approximately 1,300 subjects contributed by 6 global collaborators. Sample metadata almost always included a de-identified subject ID, COVID-19 status, age in years and sex. HLA class I and class II types, where available, came from metadata supplied by the sample provider rather than from assay-based typing.

V is cut by 7 bases and J by 2 bases, and the space between the germline ends is 8 bases. Per the germline V gene (reference sequence), LGHDT is the CDR1 and YNNKEL is the CDR2. The CDR3 numbers 13 residues from cysteine through phenylalanine. The kept DNA is CDR3 alone, 39 bases in frame from the first base. Participants in the prospective study were enrolled through a virtual design, were aged roughly 18 to 90 years, and lived in 20 to 30 United States geographic areas. In the prospective study, participants were assigned to cohorts based on the clinical history participants reported in a screening survey and a study questionnaire. Recovered participants in ImmuneRACE Cohort 3 were defined by two consecutive negative NP/OP PCR tests, clearance by a healthcare professional, or resolution of symptoms. In the prospective study, whole blood, serum and a nasopharyngeal or oropharyngeal swab were collected from each participant by mobile phlebotomists. Over a roughly two-month period, participants in the prospective study had the option of providing additional blood draws and questionnaires. Before DNA extraction, blood samples from the prospective study were shipped at room temperature or frozen.

Overall results and qualifications from the work: Clinical and demographic metadata were provided uncurated, with the amount varying by source and participant.

TCRbeta CDR3 regions were amplified from genomic DNA by means of the immunoSEQ Assay, a bias-controlled multiplex PCR. Processing in the source paper ran as follows. Within the assay, amplification of reference gene primers was used to estimate how many nucleated cells each sample contained. To quantify the absolute abundance of each unique TCRbeta CDR3 rearrangement, sequence reads were collapsed and filtered. For each sample, productive Simpson clonality was calculated as the square root of Simpson's diversity index over productive rearrangements. Drawn from immuneACCESS, this table holds only the in-frame rearrangements with V and J called that TCRdb kept. Clones are partly lost; checked studies trace under half to an unresolved V gene and leave the rest unexplained. That table furnishes V, J and clone size, whereas the DNA furnished D and trimming. Present in this sample are around 62,000 clones, 88% of which were seen just once. The ten largest clones add up to about 9.4% of the sample.

As concerns this clone: The antigen it recognizes is unknown. Qualities for individual bases were not recorded, and no much larger clone is one base off.

The rearranged chain carries TRBV3-1 (or the pseudogene TRBV3-2) and TRBJ2-2, and perhaps TRBD2 as D gene, on 6 matching bases. The specimen was PBMCs or T cells enriched from blood (not recorded which). The sequence came from a woman aged 40 to 50 who had recovered from COVID-19. CDR3 loop: CASKDYNTGELFF. The sequence in DNA is TGTGCCAGCAAGGACTATAACACCGGGGAGCTGTTTTTT.